This TCR beta chain was sequenced during a study of blood T cells in healthy people across ages. Primers used in a second PCR of about 6 to 11 cycles were a sample-barcoded 5' primer and a J-beta primer mix. Every cDNA was tagged by a template-switch adaptor with 12 random nucleotides. TCRdb called the 5' RACE reads again in MiXCR, with one record for every CDR3 protein. The repertoire holds more than 700,000 distinct CDR3 sequences, with about 42% as singletons. In its sample, this clonotype was seen a few times. The antigen remains undetermined. Study-wide findings and caveats: It was not possible, with unsorted PBMCs, to conclusively compare naive and antigen-experienced cells.

In germline, CDR1 is LGHNA, CDR2 YNFKEQ. V was clipped by 0 bases and J by 4 bases, with 13 bases between them. This CDR3 spans 16 amino acids. The chain couples TRBV4-2 to TRBJ2-1; D may be TRBD1 or TRBD2 (5 bases each). The source is a man older than 75 in good health. Sequencing was done on a sample of blood. The CDR3 DNA sequence: TGTGCCAGCAGCCAAGATAGGTGGGACCTATACAATGAGCAGTTCTTC. Protein product: CASSQDRWDLYNEQFF.